The 20 T cell receptor beta chains presented below share a single source sample, sequenced in a study of CD8 T cells in ankylosing spondylitis (dated by TCRdb to 2016 to 2017). The paper as a whole reports these results and caveats: Blood from ankylosing spondylitis patients appeared to be characterized by a TCR beta motif made up of 8 or 9 highly homologous amino acid variants.

Library generation was performed with 5' RACE. The reads were generated on an Illumina HiSeq 2500. The public reads were run again by TCRdb, first through fastp at Q25 and then through MiXCR, and only productive beta chains were kept. Each CDR3 protein gets just one entry, which takes the most common genes and DNA from the rows behind it. This sample comprises more than 650,000 distinct CDR3 sequences, 12% of them detected only once. The ten largest clones add up to 0.45% to 0.6% of the sample. No antigen has been identified for these receptors. Sequenced material: blood, either unsorted or a sorted T cell fraction (not recorded which). The receptors come from a male donor with ankylosing spondylitis.

This clonotype was detected many times. The V gene is TRBV5-6, the J gene TRBJ2-1, with D uncertain. V was trimmed by 6 bases and J by 9 bases, leaving 16 bases between them. The length of the CDR3 is 13 residues. Germline CDR1 and CDR2: SGHDT and YYEEEE. The chain's CDR3 is CASNLKTNAEQFF. The CDR3 DNA sequence: TGTGCCAGCAACCTAAAAACTAATGCTGAGCAGTTCTTC.

This clonotype was detected ten times or more. The genes are TRBV4-1 and TRBJ2-1; no definite D call. Germline V lookup: CDR1 MGHRA, CDR2 YSYEKL. The CDR3 sequence is 13 residues long. Trimming took off 0 bases at V and 4 bases at J, with 4 bases between the two ends. As DNA, the CDR3 is TGCGCCAGCAGCCAAGATCATTACAATGAGCAGTTCTTC. Its translation: CASSQDHYNEQFF.

This clonotype was observed a few times. CDR3 in DNA: TGCAGTGCTAGGAGAATTCTTGAAGCTTTCTTT. As protein: CSARRILEAFF. The chain is built from TRBV20-1 and TRBJ1-1; D gene uncertain. V shed 3 bases and J shed 7 bases, with 9 bases lying between them. The CDR3 covers 11 residues. CDR1 is DFQATT and CDR2 is SNEGSKA in the germline V gene (reference sequence).

This chain joins TRBV5-1 and TRBJ1-1; a possible D gene is TRBD1 (6 bases). The germline CDR1 and CDR2 sequences are SGHRS and YFSETQ. With 2 bases removed from V and 6 bases from J, the gap between germline ends came to 11 bases. The CDR3 consists of 13 residues. The CDR3 nucleotides read TGCGCCAGCAGCTTACAGGGTGCAGCTGAAGCTTTCTTT. Translated: CASSLQGAAEAFF.

The J gene is TRBJ1-3, the V gene TRBV6-1; 7 bases match TRBD1. CDR3 size: 14 residues. J was trimmed by 6 bases and V by 8 bases; bases with no gene match: 10. Germline V gene sequence: CDR1 MNHNS, CDR2 SASEGT. The CDR3 reads CASGDRTSPNTIYF. CDR3 nucleotide sequence: TGTGCCAGCGGGGACAGAACCTCCCCAAACACCATATATTTT.

This chain uses TRBV5-1 with TRBJ1-1; possibly TRBD1 for D (5 bases). CDR3 length: 15 amino acids. Trimming left V 2 bases short and J 4 bases short, with 15 bases between. Germline assignment: CDR1 SGHRS and CDR2 YFSETQ. The CDR3 spells CASSLRAGRGTEAFF. The CDR3 nucleotides read TGCGCCAGCAGCTTAAGGGCAGGGAGGGGCACTGAAGCTTTCTTT.

There are a few counts of this clonotype. The rearrangement uses TRBV28 and TRBJ2-7, with D perhaps TRBD1 (5 bases). The V gene's germline CDR1 is MDHEN and CDR2 SYDVKM. The CDR3 runs 15 residues. Trimming took off 6 bases at V and 3 bases at J, with 18 bases between the two ends. CDR3 residues: CASRPGHSLVYEQYF. The CDR3 DNA reads as TGTGCCAGCAGACCCGGACATTCGTTAGTCTACGAGCAGTACTTC.

V gene TRBV5-6 combines with J gene TRBJ2-1, with D tentatively TRBD2 (5 bases). V was cut by 4 bases and J by 9 bases, with 23 bases left in between. There are 16 residues in the CDR3. The V gene's germline CDR1 is SGHDT and CDR2 YYEEEE. CDR3: CASSIPGGPLLVEQFF. The CDR3 DNA follows: TGTGCCAGCAGCATACCCGGAGGCCCTCTCTTGGTTGAGCAGTTCTTC.

This clonotype came up many times. The chain is built from TRBV6-2 or TRBV6-3 and TRBJ1-5; TRBD1 agrees at 8 bases. This CDR3 region has 16 residues. Germline lookup yields CDR1 MNHEY and CDR2 SVGEGT. V was clipped by 0 bases and J by 6 bases; unmatched bases: 7. CDR3 loop: CASSYSTGGLGQPQHF. The CDR3 region has the DNA TGTGCCAGCAGTTACTCTACAGGGGGGTTGGGTCAGCCCCAGCATTTT.

The chain couples TRBV6-1 to TRBJ1-1; D call uncertain. Germline V gene data show CDR1 as MNHNS and CDR2 as SASEGT. The CDR3 is 15 amino acids. V dropped 7 bases and J dropped 5 bases, with 20 bases sitting between them. Here the CDR3 reads CASTNPGEVMTEAFF. CDR3 DNA sequence: TGTGCCAGCACCAACCCCGGGGAGGTTATGACTGAAGCTTTCTTT.

The chain links TRBV7-9 to TRBJ2-7, with 8 positions matching TRBD1. Trimming removed 3 bases from V and 5 bases from J; junction bases left unmatched: 9. Germline V gene data show CDR1 as SEHNR and CDR2 as FQNEAQ (reference sequence). This CDR3 is 15 amino acids long. DNA of the CDR3: TGTGCCAGCAGCTTTTTCAGGGGGCGGTGGAACGAGCAGTACTTC. It specifies CASSFFRGRWNEQYF.

This chain uses TRBV27 with TRBJ1-6; D is undetermined. Per germline, CDR1 MNHEY and CDR2 SMNVEV (reference sequence). The CDR3 consists of 14 residues. The V end was cut by 4 bases, the J end by 4 bases, with 8 bases between. This chain's CDR3 is CASSSLKYNSPLHF. CDR3 bases: TGTGCCAGCAGTTCCCTGAAATATAATTCACCCCTCCACTTT.

V is TRBV4-3 and J is TRBJ1-2, with 8 nucleotides matching TRBD1. This CDR3 has 14 residues. Germline V gives CDR1 LGHNA, CDR2 YSLEER. V trimming: 2 bases; J trimming: 8 bases; junction bases outside the gene matches: 7. As DNA, the CDR3 is TGCGCCAGCAGCCAAACGACAGGGGACGACGGCTACACCTTC. It is translated as CASSQTTGDDGYTF.

This clonotype occurred a few times. The chain links TRBV7-2 to TRBJ2-3, with 15 bases fitting TRBD2. V lost 5 bases to trimming and J lost 6 bases; unmatched junction nucleotides: 9. CDR1 and CDR2 (germline): SGHTA, FQGNSA. CDR3 length equals 17 residues. CDR3 sequence reads: CASSLGLAGGPADTQYF. The CDR3 nucleotides are TGTGCCAGCAGCCTCGGACTAGCGGGAGGGCCTGCGGATACGCAGTATTTT. The entire variable domain, with the rest obtained from reference TRBV7-2 and TRBJ2-3, is as follows: GAGVSQSPSNKVTEKGKDVELRCDPISGHTALYWYRQSLGQGLEFLIYFQGNSAPDKSGLPSDRFSAERTGGSVSTLTIQRTQQEDSAVYLCASSLGLAGGPADTQYFGPGTRLTVL.

This clonotype was seen a handful of times. This chain joins TRBV4-3 and TRBJ2-1; a weak D match, TRBD2 (5 bases). CDR1 LGHNA and CDR2 YSLEER come from the germline V gene. This CDR3 has 15 amino acids. Trimming shortened V by 0 bases and J by 8 bases, and 14 bases separated the two germline ends. DNA of the CDR3: TGCGCCAGCAGCCAAGATGTTCGGGGAATCGATGAGCAGTTCTTC. Protein sequence: CASSQDVRGIDEQFF.

This clonotype was detected only a few times. The chain uses TRBV12-5 and TRBJ2-1; no clear D. Germline loops: CDR1 LGHNT, CDR2 FRNRAP. V was clipped by 4 bases and J by 7 bases, with 8 bases between them. The CDR3 runs 12 residues. CDR3 loop: CASGSLKNEQFF. The CDR3 DNA is TGTGCTAGTGGTTCGCTTAAGAATGAGCAGTTCTTC.

In this sample, this clonotype turned up a few times. The genes are TRBV27 and TRBJ2-2; possibly TRBD1 for D (6 bases). This CDR3 contains 13 residues. Trimming took off 2 bases at V and 7 bases at J, with 8 bases between the two ends. Looked up from germline, CDR1 is MNHEY and CDR2 is SMNVEV (reference sequence). Here the CDR3 reads CASSLTGLGELFF. The CDR3 DNA reads TGTGCCAGCAGTTTAACAGGGCTCGGGGAGCTGTTTTTT.

V usage is TRBV5-1 and J usage is TRBJ2-7, with 7 bases identical to TRBD1. Trimming at V came to 4 bases and at J to 4 bases, leaving 5 bases not matched to a gene. Per germline, CDR1 SGHRS and CDR2 YFSETQ. This CDR3 region has 13 residues. CDR3 protein: CASSAQGVYEQYF. The CDR3 bases are TGCGCCAGCAGCGCCCAGGGGGTGTACGAGCAGTACTTC.

In this sample, this clonotype turned up many times. This chain links TRBV10-3 with TRBJ1-1, with unresolved D. CDR1 is ENHRY and CDR2 is SYGVKD in the germline V gene. Trimming took off 2 bases at V and 5 bases at J, with 9 bases between the two ends. The CDR3 extends over 13 amino acids. CDR3 region: CAISEGLRTEAFF. CDR3 in DNA: TGTGCCATCAGTGAGGGCCTGAGGACTGAAGCTTTCTTT.

This clonotype was seen repeatedly, ten times or more. The chain links TRBV10-3 to TRBJ2-5, with 8 bases lining up with TRBD2. This CDR3 spans 16 amino acids. The J segment lost 2 bases and the V segment lost 2 bases, leaving 7 bases of the junction unmatched. CDR1 ENHRY and CDR2 SYGVKD come from the germline V gene. The DNA of the CDR3 is TGTGCCATCAGTGAGCACCTTACTAGCGGACAAGAGACCCAGTACTTC. It codes for CAISEHLTSGQETQYF.